Below are 27 T cell receptor beta chains sequenced from a single sample in a study of T cell changes during pregnancy in multiple sclerosis (dated by TCRdb to the late 2010s). The library was made by the immunoSEQ multiplex PCR assay. The table comes from immuneACCESS by way of TCRdb, which keeps in-frame sequences with V and J called. Part of the clones is missing from these tables; in studies checked, under half for an unresolved V gene and the rest for unknown reasons. For this sample the table gives roughly 38,000 clones, of which more than 85% were detected only once. The ten biggest clones cover about 2.1% of the sample. The material was CD4+ T cells from peripheral blood mononuclear cells, obtained after pregnancy. The receptors derive from a female donor in good health, enrolled as a control in a pregnancy study.

The chain joins TRBV19 to TRBJ2-1, with TRBD1 identical over 7 bases. Losses at the gene ends were 0 bases for V and 4 bases for J; bases not matched to a gene: 6. Germline values: CDR1 LNHDA, CDR2 SQIVND (reference sequence). The length of the CDR3 is 16 residues. CDR3 in amino acids: CASSIDRTGSYNEQFF. CDR3 in DNA: TGTGCCAGTAGTATAGATCGGACAGGTTCGTACAATGAGCAGTTCTTC.

This rearrangement joins TRBV9 to TRBJ2-1; D possibly corresponds to TRBD1 (7 bases). Trimming shortened V by 3 bases and J by 7 bases, and 11 bases separated the two germline ends. The CDR3 consists of 13 residues. CDR1 SGDLS and CDR2 YYNGEE come from the germline V gene. The CDR3 sequence: CASSAGGRNEQFF. CDR3 coding DNA: TGTGCCAGCAGCGCAGGGGGGCGGAATGAGCAGTTCTTC.

The rearrangement uses TRBV7-2 and TRBJ1-6; 9 positions match TRBD1. Germline CDR1 reads SGHTA; CDR2 reads FQGNSA. CDR3 length: 15 residues. V was clipped by 0 bases and J by 17 bases; unmatched bases: 11. This chain's CDR3 is CASSLALGGQGPIHF. CDR3 in DNA: TGTGCCAGCAGCTTAGCATTAGGGGGACAGGGTCCGATCCACTTT.

The CDR3 loop is CASSQDRVDTQYF. Here the CDR3 DNA reads TGCGCCAGCAGCCAAGATCGGGTCGATACGCAGTATTTT. The chain uses TRBV4-1 and TRBJ2-3; D call uncertain. The CDR3 extends over 13 amino acids. CDR1 MGHRA and CDR2 YSYEKL come from the germline V gene. The V gene lost 0 bases and the J gene lost 6 bases, with 7 bases spanning the gap.

The chain recombines TRBV2 with TRBJ2-3; 10 bases fit TRBD1. CDR3 length equals 14 residues. The V segment lost 6 bases and the J segment 5 bases; nucleotides outside the gene matches: 5. CDR1 SNHLY and CDR2 FYNNEI come from the germline V gene. The CDR3 DNA reads as TGTGCCAGCAGAGTTGGGACAGGGGTAGATACGCAGTATTTT. It encodes CASRVGTGVDTQYF.

The chain employs TRBV27 and TRBJ2-1; tentatively, D is TRBD2 (7 bases). V was clipped by 10 bases and J by 0 bases, with 25 bases between them. Germline V lookup: CDR1 MNHEY, CDR2 SMNVEV (reference sequence). The CDR3 loop spans 18 amino acids. CDR3 nucleotides: TGTGCCACACCCATGGGGGGGCCCACCCCCCGCTCCTACAATGAGCAGTTCTTC. Encoded protein: CATPMGGPTPRSYNEQFF.

The CDR3 sequence: CASSQEPLKTGGDEQYF. The CDR3 coding sequence is TGTGCCAGCAGCCAAGAGCCCCTTAAGACAGGGGGCGACGAGCAGTACTTC. The V call is TRBV4-2, the J call TRBJ2-7; 10 bases are shared with TRBD1. Per the germline V gene, CDR1 is LGHNA and CDR2 is YNFKEQ. The V segment lost 0 bases and the J segment 5 bases; nucleotides outside the gene matches: 10. The CDR3 contains 17 residues.

V and J are TRBV14 and TRBJ1-6; TRBD1 might be the D (5 bases). Per the germline V gene, CDR1 is SGHDN and CDR2 is FVKESK. Trimming shortened V by 0 bases and J by 7 bases, and 7 bases separated the two germline ends. This CDR3 is 14 amino acids long. The CDR3 coding sequence is TGTGCCAGCAGCCAAGAGGGGCCCAATTCACCCCTCCACTTT. It is translated as CASSQEGPNSPLHF.

The chain combines TRBV5-1 with TRBJ2-7, with 8 bases matching TRBD1. Trimming took 2 bases from V and 3 from J; bases not matched to a gene: 7. CDR3 size: 15 residues. In germline, CDR1 is SGHRS, CDR2 YFSETQ. The CDR3, as DNA: TGCGCCAGCAGCTTCACAGGGGGAAGGAGCTACGAGCAGTACTTC. Translation gives CASSFTGGRSYEQYF. The entire variable domain, with the rest obtained from reference TRBV5-1 and TRBJ2-7, is as follows: KAGVTQTPRYLIKTRGQQVTLSCSPISGHRSVSWYQQTPGQGLQFLFEYFSETQRNKGNFPGRFSGRQFSNSRSEMNVSTLELGDSALYLCASSFTGGRSYEQYFGPGTRLTVT.

This clone was seen more than once but under ten times. The chain combines TRBV6-5 with TRBJ2-5; D not certain. CDR3 size: 12 residues. The ends were cut back, 8 bases at V and 5 bases at J, with 12 bases in the middle. Germline CDR1 and CDR2: MNHEY and SVGAGI. DNA for the CDR3: TGTGCCAGCCGAGTTGGAGAGGAGACCCAGTACTTC. It specifies CASRVGEETQYF.

The rearrangement links TRBV7-2 to TRBJ1-1, with 7 bases that match TRBD1. V dropped 1 base and J dropped 2; count of bases not matched to a gene: 7. Germline V CDR1 and CDR2: SGHTA, FQGNSA. This CDR3 spans 16 amino acids. In DNA form, the CDR3 reads TGTGCCAGCAGCTTAGTCCAGGGACAGTTAAACACTGAAGCTTTCTTT. Protein: CASSLVQGQLNTEAFF.

The chain has TRBV6-5 and TRBJ1-2, with 10 bases identical to TRBD1. J was trimmed by 8 bases and V by 5 bases; bases with no gene match: 5. The V gene's germline CDR1 is MNHEY and CDR2 SVGAGI. The CDR3 contains 13 residues. CDR3 region: CASSPGTGDGYTF. CDR3 coding DNA: TGTGCCAGCAGTCCCGGGACAGGGGACGGCTACACCTTC.

This clone was seen once. V usage is TRBV5-1 and J usage is TRBJ1-1; the match to TRBD1 covers 7 bases. The V gene end was trimmed by 0 bases and the J gene end by 0 bases; junction bases not matched to a gene: 20. The CDR3 extends over 21 amino acids. CDR1 and CDR2 from the germline V gene are SGHRS and YFSETQ. Written as DNA, the CDR3 is TGCGCCAGCAGCTTGGAAGGGCTAATACAGGGGAACGTCCAACTGAACACTGAAGCTTTCTTT. It encodes CASSLEGLIQGNVQLNTEAFF.

The chain has TRBV28 and TRBJ2-5; 10 bases match TRBD1. CDR3 length equals 14 residues. Germline V gives CDR1 MDHEN, CDR2 SYDVKM. V shed 9 bases and J 7 bases; nucleotides not matched to a gene: 11. CDR3 sequence: CASRTGGTRGTQYF. CDR3 DNA: TGTGCCAGTCGGACAGGGGGTACCCGGGGGACCCAGTACTTC.

This chain connects TRBV5-1 to TRBJ2-2; tentative D call: TRBD2 (6 bases). The germline V and J ends were trimmed by 0 bases and 5 bases, with 11 bases remaining between them. Germline lookup yields CDR1 SGHRS and CDR2 YFSETQ. The CDR3 covers 15 residues. In nucleotides, the CDR3 is TGCGCCAGCAGCTTGGGGGCAGGGACTACCGGGGAGCTGTTTTTT. This sequence encodes CASSLGAGTTGELFF. Together with reference TRBV5-1 and TRBJ2-2, the CDR3 gives the full variable domain: KAGVTQTPRYLIKTRGQQVTLSCSPISGHRSVSWYQQTPGQGLQFLFEYFSETQRNKGNFPGRFSGRQFSNSRSEMNVSTLELGDSALYLCASSLGAGTTGELFFGEGSRLTVL.

The V gene is TRBV28, the J gene TRBJ1-2; possibly TRBD1 for D (6 bases). V was cut by 7 bases and J by 3 bases, with 18 bases left in between. This CDR3 contains 15 residues. Germline V gives CDR1 MDHEN, CDR2 SYDVKM. The CDR3 spells CASIPGGGGYYGYTF. The CDR3 nucleotides read TGTGCCAGCATTCCCGGCGGGGGCGGGTACTATGGCTACACCTTC.

The chain recombines TRBV18 with TRBJ2-5, with 10 bases matching TRBD2. Germline CDR1 reads KGHSH; CDR2 reads LQKENI. Trimming cost V 4 bases and J 5 bases; bases outside gene matches: 10. The length of the CDR3 is 16 residues. The CDR3 region has the DNA TGTGCCAGCTCACGCCTAGCGGGAGCCTGGGGCGAGACCCAGTACTTC. Translated: CASSRLAGAWGETQYF. The complete variable domain, with remaining parts taken from reference TRBV18 and TRBJ2-5, reads NAGVMQNPRHLVRRRGQEARLRCSPMKGHSHVYWYRQLPEEGLKFMVYLQKENIIDESGMPKERFSAEFPKEGPSILRIQQVVRGDSAAYFCASSRLAGAWGETQYFGPGTRLLVL.

V gene TRBV15 combines with J gene TRBJ1-5, with 10 bases matching TRBD1. This CDR3 region has 15 residues. Germline CDR1 LNHNV, CDR2 YYDKDF (reference sequence). The trim removed 2 bases at V and 7 bases at J, leaving 5 bases unmatched. The CDR3 is CATSRTRTGGQPQHF. The CDR3 DNA reads as TGTGCCACCAGCAGAACTAGGACAGGGGGACAGCCCCAGCATTTT.

The chain is built from TRBV5-6 and TRBJ2-6, with no clear D. Trimming stripped 2 bases from V and 0 bases from J, with 9 bases between. CDR1 is SGHDT and CDR2 is YYEEEE in the germline V gene. CDR3 length: 16 amino acids. DNA of the CDR3: TGTGCCAGCAGCTTTTCTAGGCACTCTGGGGCCAACGTCCTGACTTTC. This codes for CASSFSRHSGANVLTF.

This sequence joins TRBV28 and TRBJ1-5, with D hard to call. This CDR3 contains 14 residues. The V gene lost 2 bases and the J gene lost 5 bases, with 10 bases spanning the gap. Germline CDR1 and CDR2: MDHEN and SYDVKM. The CDR3 DNA reads TGTGCCAGCAGTTTAAGTCAGGTTCATCAGCCCCAGCATTTT. Translation: CASSLSQVHQPQHF.

The chain combines TRBV7-9 with TRBJ1-2; tentatively, D is TRBD1 (5 bases). Germline values: CDR1 SEHNR, CDR2 FQNEAQ (reference sequence). The V and J ends lost 4 bases and 1 base respectively, with 13 bases between them. The CDR3 is 15 amino acids. The chain's CDR3 is CASSSGQLNNYGYTF. The CDR3 coding sequence is TGTGCCAGCAGCTCCGGACAACTGAATAACTATGGCTACACCTTC. Using reference TRBV7-9 and TRBJ1-2 for the parts outside the CDR3, the full variable domain is DTGVSQNPRHKITKRGQNVTFRCDPISEHNRLYWYRQTLGQGPEFLTYFQNEAQLEKSRLLSDRFSAERPKGSFSTLEIQRTEQGDSAMYLCASSSGQLNNYGYTFGSGTRLTVV.

The chain uses TRBV27 and TRBJ2-7; possibly TRBD1 for D (6 bases). Germline V gives CDR1 MNHEY, CDR2 SMNVEV (reference sequence). This CDR3 is built from 16 residues. Trimming cost V 5 bases and J 4 bases, with 21 bases left between them. The CDR3: CASSTIQGGRAYEQYF. For the CDR3, the DNA is TGTGCCAGCAGTACCATACAGGGTGGCCGAGCTTACGAGCAGTACTTC.

The chain has TRBV11-2 and TRBJ2-3; 9 bases are shared with TRBD2. Per germline, CDR1 SGHAT and CDR2 FQNNGV. V trimming: 2 bases; J trimming: 6 bases; junction bases outside the gene matches: 6. The CDR3 consists of 15 residues. CDR3 nucleotide sequence: TGTGCCAGCAGCTTACTAGGGACTAGCCTCGATACGCAGTATTTT. It encodes CASSLLGTSLDTQYF.

The V and J genes are TRBV19 and TRBJ2-1; maybe TRBD2 (5 bases). The CDR3 consists of 14 residues. The germline gives CDR1 LNHDA, CDR2 SQIVND (reference sequence). The V end was cut by 0 bases, the J end by 11 bases, with 14 bases between. CDR3 DNA: TGTGCCAGTAGTATAGATTGGGCCGAGGGTAAGCAGTTCTTC. Translating it yields CASSIDWAEGKQFF.

The V and J genes are TRBV28 and TRBJ1-5, with unresolved D. The CDR3 is 15 residues long. Germline CDR1 and CDR2: MDHEN and SYDVKM. V was clipped by 5 bases and J by 5 bases, with 16 bases between them. CDR3 bases: TGTGCCAGCAGTACAGTATACTCAAACTATCAGCCCCAGCATTTT. Its translation: CASSTVYSNYQPQHF.

This chain links TRBV28 with TRBJ1-4; TRBD1 matches 9 bases. The V gene end was trimmed by 2 bases and the J gene end by 8 bases; junction bases not matched to a gene: 9. The germline CDR1 and CDR2 sequences are MDHEN and SYDVKM. The CDR3 spans 16 residues. The CDR3 bases are TGTGCCAGCAGTTTACCTACCGGACAGGGGTTAGAAAAACTGTTTTTT. Translated: CASSLPTGQGLEKLFF.

V and J are TRBV7-9 and TRBJ2-3; 7 positions match TRBD2. The germline V gene has CDR1 SEHNR and CDR2 FQNEAQ (reference sequence). V trimming: 7 bases; J trimming: 3 bases; junction bases outside the gene matches: 4. CDR3 size: 13 residues. CDR3 region: CASMGGSTDTQYF. The CDR3 bases are TGTGCCAGCATGGGAGGGTCGACAGATACGCAGTATTTT.